Listed below are T cell receptor beta chains from one sample, sequenced in a study of CD8 T cells in Susac syndrome. MiXCR was run by TCRdb on the immunoSEQ multiplex PCR reads, yielding one entry per CDR3 protein. There are 100,000 to 150,000 distinct CDR3 sequences in the sample; 85% to 95% occur only once, and less than 0.4% lies in the top ten. The specimen sequenced was CD8+ T cells from PBMCs. The origin of the receptors is a human donor with multiple sclerosis. Each CDR3 is given without its conserved first and last residue.

V	J	CDR3
TRBV24-1	TRBJ2-3	ATSDTTGATDTQY
TRBV29-1	TRBJ2-1	SVRRAPGEQF
TRBV5-4	TRBJ2-5	ASSSPGGRETQY
TRBV5-6	TRBJ2-3	ASSLVPQGASTDTQY
TRBV7-2	TRBJ2-1	ASSRSRPGTSYNEQF
TRBV29-1	TRBJ2-7	SVPRGNEQY
TRBV20-1	TRBJ2-7	SARPDSPYEQY
TRBV5-1	TRBJ2-1	ASSLAWGGLNEQF
TRBV4-1	TRBJ2-7	ASSQGDRGLYEQY
TRBV4-2	TRBJ2-7	ASSQLGEQSYEQY
TRBV4-1	TRBJ2-7	ASSQESPGSSYEQY
TRBV11-2	TRBJ2-3	ASSLTSGPSDTQY
TRBV7-9	TRBJ2-4	ASSLVGLDLGDIQY
TRBV10-2	TRBJ1-6	ASSEGRLTSPLH
TRBV24-1	TRBJ2-5	ATSLGETQY
TRBV7-9	TRBJ2-3	ASSLYPGPSPDTQY
TRBV7-9	TRBJ1-1	ASSPPGTANTEAF
TRBV28	TRBJ2-5	ASSPRGTYQETQY
TRBV19	TRBJ1-5	ASSIVVSNQPQH
TRBV11-1	TRBJ1-2	ASSLGAGGGQTPDYYGYT
TRBV6-1	TRBJ1-2	ASRSGHLNYGYT
TRBV4-1	TRBJ2-5	ASSQRGYQETQY
TRBV30	TRBJ2-5	AWGPNQETQY
TRBV5-1	TRBJ2-1	ASSFNTDSYNEQF
TRBV7-6	TRBJ2-5	ASSLARQRDQETQY
TRBV4-1	TRBJ2-7	ASSPGGLAGVYEQY
TRBV12-3/TRBV12-4	TRBJ2-5	ASSQRTGGYRETQY